This TCR beta chain was captured by sequencing in a study of cytotoxic CD8 clonotypes in ibrutinib-treated CLL (dated by TCRdb to the early 2020s). About the full investigation: The cohort had 11 to 12 relapsed/refractory and under 16 treatment-naive patients; roughly 18 were IGHV unmutated. Every sample from remission and from progressive disease was obtained while the patients were still on ibrutinib. Cryopreserved peripheral blood mononuclear cells were obtained before treatment, at response, and at either sustained remission or disease progression. Partial responses were observed in 24 patients and complete responses in 2; after a median follow-up of 68 months, remission was maintained in 14 patients and progression was observed in approximately twelve. An average of approximately 260,000 productive templates and 94,082 productive rearrangements was obtained per sample. Response samples were obtained after a median of approximately 12 months of treatment, with a range of roughly 6 to 36 months. Of the approximately 86 people in the trial, around 24 had longitudinal samples available.

Each clonotype received, on average, 10x coverage in deep resolution sequencing performed on a MiSeq, where the target depth lay between 1 in 1 million and 1 in 200,000 T cells. TCR beta libraries were generated with the immunoSEQ hsTCRB Kit. The original methods were these. Data were analyzed with ImmunoSEQ Data Assistant and ImmunoSEQ Analyzer, with V, D and J genes assigned per IMGT definitions. Clonality, which ranges from 0 to 1, was calculated as one minus the normalized Shannon entropy of productive rearrangement frequencies. Only overrepresented clonotypes making up at least 0.05% of each patient's repertoire were included in the public clonotype analysis. Roughly 13 repertoires from age-matched healthy donors, obtained from immuneACCESS, served as clonality controls. In TCRdb, the immuneACCESS table is reduced to in-frame sequences with V and J assigned. These tables do not hold every clone; where another copy was compared, an unresolved V gene accounts for under half, and the others remain unexplained. The V and J calls and clone size are taken from that table; D and trimming were inferred from the DNA. Recorded for this sample are fewer than 40,000 clones; roughly two thirds of them occurred a single time. About 7.4% of the sample is taken by the ten largest.

V is reduced by 1 base and J by 9 bases, leaving a spacing of 7 bases between them. The CDR3, from cysteine to phenylalanine, totals 13 residues. Of all the DNA, just the CDR3 is kept, 39 bases in frame from base 1. Via the germline V gene (reference sequence), CDR1 is SGHAT and CDR2 FQDESV. Broad study findings and their caveats: An increase in clonality was observed at ibrutinib response, with clonality remaining stable during sustained remission and falling back toward baseline at progression. Lymph node repertoires were not examined, and the timing of sampling was not matched between patients in sustained remission and those whose disease progressed. Public clonotypes were found to be uncommon and were observed to contract or remain stable during treatment; the increase in clonality was shown to reflect expansion of private clonotypes at ibrutinib response. Baseline clonality exceeded that of age-matched healthy donors and correlated strongly with circulating CD8+ T-cell counts.

This specimen's time point label, interpreted: progressive disease on ibrutinib. For TCR beta library preparation, roughly 2 micrograms of genomic DNA were extracted from the cryopreserved PBMCs. Longitudinal blood samples from CLL patients receiving ibrutinib monotherapy were subjected to high-throughput TCR beta sequencing. The patients took part in an open-label, single-center phase 2 trial of ibrutinib monotherapy. As regards this clone: No cognate antigen has been identified for it. Base quality data are lacking; no much larger clone is found one base away.

This TCR came from a human donor with chronic lymphocytic leukemia. Sequences were derived from PBMCs, sampled at disease progression, from a patient treated with ibrutinib. Recombination joined TRBV11-1 with TRBJ1-6, with the D gene call left open. The DNA sequence is as follows: TGTGCCAGCAGCTTAGTCGGCGGTTCACCCCTCCACTTT. The resulting protein is CASSLVGGSPLHF.